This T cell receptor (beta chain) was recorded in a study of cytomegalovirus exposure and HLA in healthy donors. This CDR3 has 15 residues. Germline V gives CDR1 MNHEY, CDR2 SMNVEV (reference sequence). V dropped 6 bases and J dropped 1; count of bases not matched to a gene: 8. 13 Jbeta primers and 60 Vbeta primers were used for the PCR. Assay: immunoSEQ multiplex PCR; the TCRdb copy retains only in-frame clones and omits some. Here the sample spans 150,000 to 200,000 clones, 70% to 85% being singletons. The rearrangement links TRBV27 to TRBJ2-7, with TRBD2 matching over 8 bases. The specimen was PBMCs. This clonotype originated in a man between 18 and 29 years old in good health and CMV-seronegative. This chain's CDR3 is CASRGAGAGSYEQYF. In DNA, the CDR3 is TGTGCCAGCAGGGGAGCGGGAGCTGGGTCCTACGAGCAGTACTTC.